This entry lists 17 T cell receptor beta chains sequenced from one sample in a study of shared clonotypes between healthy human individuals. Libraries were prepared by immunoSEQ multiplex PCR; TCRdb keeps only in-frame clonotypes and omits some of them. The sample has about 680,000 clones, roughly 70% seen once. Sequencing used memory CD4+ T cells sorted from blood. Subset given: CD45RA-negative fraction. These TCRs come from a woman under 40 in good health.

This chain connects TRBV20-1 to TRBJ2-1, with unresolved D. The CDR3 runs to 11 residues. V dropped 5 bases and J dropped 8 bases, with 10 bases sitting between them. Germline CDR1 reads DFQATT; CDR2 reads SNEGSKA (reference sequence). The CDR3 loop reads CSAPQLHEQFF. The CDR3 DNA is TGCAGTGCTCCCCAGTTGCATGAGCAGTTCTTC.

This clone was observed a handful of times. The chain uses TRBV12-5 and TRBJ1-1; D perhaps matches TRBD1 (6 bases). V lost 4 bases, J lost 2 bases, and 26 bases lay in between. Germline loops: CDR1 LGHNT, CDR2 FRNRAP. This CDR3 has 19 amino acids. CDR3 region: CASGSDRFENYWGNTEAFF. As DNA, the CDR3 is TGTGCTAGTGGTTCTGACAGGTTTGAGAATTATTGGGGAAACACTGAAGCTTTCTTT.

V gene TRBV15 combines with J gene TRBJ1-4, with D perhaps matching TRBD1 (5 bases). CDR1 is LNHNV, CDR2 YYDKDF, per germline (reference sequence). The V gene lost 1 base and the J gene lost 7 bases, with 10 bases spanning the gap. This CDR3 has 14 amino acids. The CDR3 is CATSRVGVREKLFF. The CDR3 DNA is TGTGCCACCAGCAGAGTAGGGGTGCGTGAAAAACTGTTTTTT.

The V call is TRBV5-1, the J call TRBJ2-7, with no clear D. The CDR3 totals 12 residues. The germline gives CDR1 SGHRS, CDR2 YFSETQ. V was pared by 4 bases and J by 6 bases, with 11 bases between. The DNA for the CDR3 is TGCGCCAGCAGCGAGCCTATGGCCGAGCAGTACTTC. Translating it yields CASSEPMAEQYF.

The rearrangement links TRBV6-5 to TRBJ2-4; D ambiguous. Germline values: CDR1 MNHEY, CDR2 SVGAGI. The CDR3 has 14 residues. The V end lost 2 bases, the J end lost 0 bases, and 5 bases lay between the germline ends. Written as DNA, the CDR3 is TGTGCCAGCAGTTACGTGGGAGCCAAAAACATTCAGTACTTC. Protein sequence: CASSYVGAKNIQYF.

CDR3 bases: TGTGCCAGCAGCACCGGACTAGCGGGACCAACAGATACGCAGTATTTT. Translation gives CASSTGLAGPTDTQYF. The chain employs TRBV5-4 and TRBJ2-3; 12 bases agree with TRBD2. V was pared by 4 bases and J by 3 bases, with 6 bases of the junction left unmatched. Germline V gives CDR1 SGHNT, CDR2 YYREEE (reference sequence). The CDR3 runs to 16 residues. Based on the CDR3 plus reference TRBV5-4 and TRBJ2-3, the full variable domain is ETGVTQSPTHLIKTRGQQVTLRCSSQSGHNTVSWYQQALGQGPQFIFQYYREEENGRGNFPPRFSGLQFPNYSSELNVNALELDDSALYLCASSTGLAGPTDTQYFGPGTRLTVL.

The V and J genes are TRBV6-5 and TRBJ2-1; no definite D call. V lost 6 bases and J lost 7, with 16 bases in between. CDR3 length equals 14 residues. Germline V gives CDR1 MNHEY, CDR2 SVGAGI. The CDR3 loop is CASRSTRVVNEQFF. In DNA form, the CDR3 reads TGTGCCAGCAGGAGTACCCGGGTCGTTAATGAGCAGTTCTTC.

V and J are TRBV5-6 and TRBJ2-7; maybe TRBD1 (5 bases). The V end lost 4 bases, the J end lost 6 bases, and 8 bases lay between the germline ends. Germline V gives CDR1 SGHDT, CDR2 YYEEEE. The CDR3 totals 11 residues. Here the CDR3 DNA reads TGTGCCAGCAGCAGGGGTGGCGAGCAGTACTTC. It is translated as CASSRGGEQYF.

This CDR3 reads CASTSRQGLGEQYF. The CDR3 DNA is TGTGCCAGCACCTCCCGACAGGGGTTGGGCGAGCAGTACTTC. The V call is TRBV7-6, the J call TRBJ2-7; TRBD1 agrees at 8 bases. CDR3 length: 14 amino acids. Trimming took 7 bases from V and 6 from J; bases not matched to a gene: 11. The germline CDR1 and CDR2 sequences are SGHVS and FNYEAQ.

J is TRBJ2-5 and V is TRBV5-1; 9 bases fit TRBD1. CDR1 is SGHRS, CDR2 YFSETQ, per germline. This CDR3 spans 14 amino acids. V shed 4 bases, J shed 5 bases, and the junction held 6 bases outside the gene matches. CDR3 in DNA: TGCGCCAGCAGCGCGGGACAGGGACTTGAGACCCAGTACTTC. Residues: CASSAGQGLETQYF.

This clone occurred once. Other DNA variants within this sample encode the same CDR3. The chain is built from TRBV5-1 and TRBJ2-3; D remains unclear. V gave up 4 bases and J gave up 0 bases, with 9 bases separating them. The CDR3 has 14 amino acids. CDR1 SGHRS and CDR2 YFSETQ come from the germline V gene. The CDR3: CASSLGRSTDTQYF. In nucleotides, the CDR3 is TGCGCCAGCAGCCTCGGACGGAGCACAGATACGCAGTATTTT.

The rearrangement links TRBV4-2 to TRBJ2-1; 7 bases match TRBD1. The ends lost 1 base at V and 4 bases at J; junction bases unmatched: 4. The germline gives CDR1 LGHNA, CDR2 YNFKEQ. This CDR3 is 15 amino acids long. In DNA form, the CDR3 reads TGTGCCAGCAGCCAAGCCGGGACAGCATACAATGAGCAGTTCTTC. Amino acid sequence: CASSQAGTAYNEQFF.

Details on this clone: In the same sample, other DNA sequences code for this CDR3. This sequence joins TRBV28 and TRBJ1-1; D unresolved. The CDR3 consists of 13 residues. V lost 4 bases, J lost 4 bases, and 10 bases lay in between. The germline V gene has CDR1 MDHEN and CDR2 SYDVKM. As DNA, the CDR3 is TGTGCCAGCAGTTCTGGCGGCGGCACTGAAGCTTTCTTT. This sequence encodes CASSSGGGTEAFF.

The gene calls are TRBV6-5 and TRBJ2-2; 9 bases map to TRBD1. The CDR3 totals 15 residues. Germline V gene sequence: CDR1 MNHEY, CDR2 SVGAGI. V trimming: 6 bases; J trimming: 8 bases; junction bases outside the gene matches: 10. The CDR3 loop is CASRLDRGTSGELFF. DNA for the CDR3: TGTGCCAGCAGACTAGACAGGGGGACGAGTGGGGAGCTGTTTTTT.

This clone was seen many times. V and J are TRBV29-1 and TRBJ2-7; tentative D call: TRBD1 (5 bases). The CDR3 consists of 12 residues. V was pared by 5 bases and J by 2 bases, with 10 bases between. Per the germline V gene, CDR1 is SQVTM and CDR2 is ANQGSEA. Here the CDR3 reads CSVSPGPYEQYF. The DNA for the CDR3 is TGCAGCGTTTCTCCAGGGCCCTACGAGCAGTACTTC.

Ten or more counts support this clone. The rearrangement joins TRBV28 to TRBJ2-6, with 9 bases matching TRBD1. This CDR3 has 21 amino acids. CDR1 is MDHEN and CDR2 is SYDVKM in the germline V gene. Trimming cost V 5 bases and J 0 bases; bases outside gene matches: 17. CDR3 sequence: CASSPKGTGTGLPSGANVLTF. In nucleotides, the CDR3 is TGTGCCAGCAGTCCAAAAGGTACTGGGACAGGGCTTCCCTCTGGGGCCAACGTCCTGACTTTC.

The gene calls are TRBV27 and TRBJ2-7, with D maybe TRBD1 (6 bases). Between the trimmed V and J ends, which lost 6 bases and 3 bases, there was a span of 18 bases. The CDR3 is 15 residues long. Germline loops: CDR1 MNHEY, CDR2 SMNVEV (reference sequence). This CDR3 reads CASSSPQGYLYEQYF. CDR3 DNA sequence: TGTGCCAGCAGCAGTCCACAGGGTTACCTCTACGAGCAGTACTTC.